The TCR beta chain under discussion was sequenced for a study of T cells in Graves' hyperthyroidism and ophthalmopathy. The CDR3 extends over 16 amino acids. Germline V gene data show CDR1 as LNHDA and CDR2 as SQIVND (reference sequence). J lost 2 bases, V lost 6 bases, and 12 bases had no gene match. In this sample, this clonotype turned up a few times. The antigen is not known. Newly diagnosed patients aged 18 to 65 had hyperthyroidism of under 2 months' duration. Diagnostic assessment was based on clinical symptoms, serum thyroxine and TRAb, thyroid ultrasound and orbital computed tomography. TCR beta CDR3 sequences were amplified from RNA transcripts. Researchers ran a first-round RT-PCR on the TCR CDR3 using the HTBI primer set. Each CDR3 protein gets one entry after TCRdb re-called the multiplex PCR reads with MiXCR. The profile covers around 110,000 distinct CDR3 sequences, with 15% to 20% appearing a single time and less than 50% taken by the ten largest.

Study results and limitations: Ophthalmopathy onset followed model prediction by a median roughly six months. Blood also carried most thyroid clonotypes expanded above 0.001.

The clonotype originates from a woman aged 45-65 years with Graves' hyperthyroidism. Sequenced material: blood. The rearrangement joins TRBV19 to TRBJ2-5, with 7 bases matching TRBD2. DNA of the CDR3: TGTGCCAGTAGACCCTCGGTTTCTAGCGGACAAGAGACCCAGTACTTC. Translating it yields CASRPSVSSGQETQYF. Full variable domain (remainder filled in from reference TRBV19 and TRBJ2-5): DGGITQSPKYLFRKEGQNVTLSCEQNLNHDAMYWYRQDPGQGLRLIYYSQIVNDFQKGDIAEGYSVSREKKESFPLTVTSAQKNPTAFYLCASRPSVSSGQETQYFGPGTRLLVL.